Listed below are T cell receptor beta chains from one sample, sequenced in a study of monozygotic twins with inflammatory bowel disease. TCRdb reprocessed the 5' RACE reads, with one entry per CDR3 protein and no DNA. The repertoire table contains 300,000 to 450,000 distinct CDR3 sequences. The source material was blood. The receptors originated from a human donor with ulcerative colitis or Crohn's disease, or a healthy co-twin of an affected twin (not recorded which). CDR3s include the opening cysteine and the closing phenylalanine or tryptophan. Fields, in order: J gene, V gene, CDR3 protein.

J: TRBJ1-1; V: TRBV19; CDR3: CASKDRSMNTEAFF
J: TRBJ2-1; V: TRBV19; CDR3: CASSTFHTRTSGGAYEQFF
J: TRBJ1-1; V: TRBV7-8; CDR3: CASSLDPGQGARAFF
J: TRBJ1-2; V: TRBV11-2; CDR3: CASSLKQGEGYTF
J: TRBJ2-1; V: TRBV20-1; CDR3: CSARDRGSYNEQFF
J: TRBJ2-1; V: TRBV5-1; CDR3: CASSLASGSYNEQFF
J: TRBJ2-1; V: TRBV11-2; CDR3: CASSLDQLARQFF
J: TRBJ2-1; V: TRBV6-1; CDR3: CASSPAGGRLAGEQFF
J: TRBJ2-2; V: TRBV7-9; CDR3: CASSFPANTGELFF
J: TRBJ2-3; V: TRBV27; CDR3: CASRGLAGGEDTQYF
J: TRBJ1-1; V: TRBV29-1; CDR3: CSVDLGGWTEAFF